This T cell receptor (beta chain) emerged from a study of T-cell reconstitution after alpha-beta-depleted transplantation in children. Study-wide results and limits: T cells produced anew were the main source of T-cell counts and diversity one year after transplant. About two months after transplant, alpha-beta T cells reportedly came from several hundred expanded graft clones. Certain patients had high TCRbeta diversity at day 60, and it came from recipient T cells and thymic progenitors that survived.

Remarks on this clonotype: The antigen is undetermined.

V dropped 7 bases and J dropped 1 base, with 8 bases sitting between them. There are 12 residues in the CDR3. CDR1 and CDR2 from the germline V gene are GTSNPN and SVGIG (reference sequence). This sample's TCRbeta library carried unique molecular identifier barcodes. TCRdb re-called the PCR reads with MiXCR, one entry per CDR3 protein. The data hold approximately 500,000 distinct CDR3 sequences, with about 10% observed a single time. The sequenced sample was PBMCs, obtained before TCRalphabeta/CD19-depleted stem cell transplant. The rearrangement joins TRBV30 to TRBJ1-3; D gene uncertain. The sequence derives from a child aged 2 to 10 with inherited bone marrow failure, due to receive a stem cell transplant. The CDR3 DNA sequence: TGTGCCTCGACGGATTCTGGAAACACCATATATTTT. This codes for CASTDSGNTIYF.